Shown below are 2 T cell receptor beta chains from a single sample sequenced in a study of blood T cell repertoires in COVID-19. This table comes from immunoSEQ multiplex PCR, and its TCRdb copy is limited to in-frame clones, with some not included. The sample includes approximately 300,000 clones, roughly 85% of them seen just once. Sequencing was performed on PBMCs or T cells enriched from blood (not recorded which). Every receptor here comes from a woman aged 25 to 39 who had recovered from COVID-19.

The rearrangement joins TRBV10-3 to TRBJ1-2; D ambiguous. Between the trimmed V and J ends, which lost 2 bases and 3 bases, there was a span of 10 bases. The CDR3 runs to 14 residues. Per the germline V gene, CDR1 is ENHRY and CDR2 is SYGVKD. CDR3 residues: CAISETGIYYGYTF. The CDR3 DNA reads as TGTGCCATCAGTGAGACGGGTATTTACTATGGCTACACCTTC.

The chain is built from TRBV14 and TRBJ1-2; D unresolved. There are 13 residues in the CDR3. V lost 5 bases and J 2 bases, leaving 9 bases between the germline ends. Germline V lookup: CDR1 SGHDN, CDR2 FVKESK. CDR3 sequence reads: CASSLKPNYGYTF. Written as DNA, the CDR3 is TGTGCCAGCAGCTTGAAGCCGAACTATGGCTACACCTTC.